This entry describes one T cell receptor beta chain. Authors' methods: Amplification with reference gene primers provided the estimates of nucleated cell counts. Here immunoSEQ multiplex PCR was the method, and the copy in TCRdb shows in-frame clones only, minus some. From that table come the V and J calls and clone size; the DNA was used to work out D and trimming. Of almost 400,000 clones listed, 88% were seen once; the top ten hold 0.9% to 1%. This CDR3 contains 16 residues. Germline loops: CDR1 SGHKS, CDR2 YYEKEE (reference sequence). The V segment lost 4 bases and the J segment 0 bases; nucleotides outside the gene matches: 7. The data stem from a study of blood T cell repertoires in COVID-19. The wider study: Italy, Spain and the United States were the sources of the convalescent and acute COVID-19 samples. T cells, B-cell-depleted T cells, or PBMCs provided the cDNA or gDNA that served as material.

The receptor was derived from a woman in her 30s with acute COVID-19. The chain is built from TRBV5-5 and TRBJ2-5; 9 bases match TRBD2. Sequenced input: PBMCs or T cells enriched from blood (not recorded which). This CDR3 is CASSPGLAPDQETQYF. The CDR3 coding sequence is TGTGCCAGCAGCCCCGGACTAGCGCCAGACCAAGAGACCCAGTACTTC.